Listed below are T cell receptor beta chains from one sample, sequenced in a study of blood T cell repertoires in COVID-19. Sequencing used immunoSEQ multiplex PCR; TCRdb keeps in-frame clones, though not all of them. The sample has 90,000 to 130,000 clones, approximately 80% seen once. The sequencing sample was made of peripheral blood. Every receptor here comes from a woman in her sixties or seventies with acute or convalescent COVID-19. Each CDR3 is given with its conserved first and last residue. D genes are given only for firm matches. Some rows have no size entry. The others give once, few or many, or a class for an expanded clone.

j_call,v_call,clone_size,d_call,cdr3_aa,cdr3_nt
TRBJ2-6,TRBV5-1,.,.,CASSPQGSGANVLTF,TGCGCCAGCAGCCCACAGGGCTCTGGGGCCAACGTCCTGACCTTC
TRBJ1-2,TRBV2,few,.,CASKSANYGYTF,TGTGCCAGCAAGAGCGCTAACTATGGCTACACCTTC
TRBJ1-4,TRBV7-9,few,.,CASSLVSREGEKLFF,TGTGCCAGCAGCTTAGTGAGCAGGGAGGGTGAAAAACTGTTTTTT
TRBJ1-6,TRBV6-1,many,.,CASSEGRQISPLHF,TGTGCCAGCAGTGAAGGGAGACAGATATCACCCCTCCACTTT
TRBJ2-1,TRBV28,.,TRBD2,CASNSRTSGRPHNEQFF,TGTGCCAGCAACTCCCGGACTAGCGGGAGGCCCCACAATGAGCAGTTCTTC
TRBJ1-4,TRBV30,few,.,CAWSVRVEKLFF,TGTGCCTGGAGTGTCAGGGTGGAAAAACTGTTTTTT
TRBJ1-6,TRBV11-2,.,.,CASSPETGTNSPLHF,TGTGCCAGCAGCCCAGAGACAGGAACCAATTCACCCCTCCACTTT
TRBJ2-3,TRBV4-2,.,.,CASSQEGAGTDTQYF,TGTGCCAGCAGCCAAGAGGGAGCGGGCACAGATACGCAGTATTTT
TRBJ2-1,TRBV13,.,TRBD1,CASSLDRGVNNEQFF,TGTGCCAGCAGCTTGGACAGGGGAGTCAACAATGAGCAGTTCTTC
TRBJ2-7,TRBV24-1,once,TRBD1,CATSPAPGQGAEQYF,TGTGCCACCAGTCCTGCCCCGGGACAGGGCGCCGAGCAGTACTTC
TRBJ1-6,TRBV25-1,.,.,CASSELVSPLHF,TGTGCCAGCAGTGAATTAGTTTCACCCCTCCACTTT
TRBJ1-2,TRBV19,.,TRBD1,CASSPWTGRNYGYTF,TGTGCCAGTAGTCCGTGGACAGGGCGGAACTATGGCTACACCTTC
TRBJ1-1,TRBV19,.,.,CASSSPGFNTEAFF,TGTGCCAGTAGTTCGCCGGGTTTCAACACTGAAGCTTTCTTT
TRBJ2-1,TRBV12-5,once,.,CASGLDLQGLYNEQFF,TGTGCTAGTGGTTTGGACCTTCAGGGATTATACAATGAGCAGTTCTTC
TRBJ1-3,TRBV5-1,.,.,CASSSGQGNTIYF,TGCGCCAGCAGCTCAGGACAGGGAAACACCATATATTTT
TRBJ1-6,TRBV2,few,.,CASSGRVHNSPLHF,TGTGCCAGCAGTGGCAGGGTACATAATTCACCCCTCCACTTT
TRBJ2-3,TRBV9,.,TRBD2,CASSLTGTSGGADPDRRTDTQYF,TGTGCCAGCAGCCTCACCGGGACTAGCGGGGGGGCCGATCCCGACCGTCGCACAGATACGCAGTATTTT
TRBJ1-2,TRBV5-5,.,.,CASSSGEGQGSYGYTF,TGTGCCAGCAGCTCGGGGGAGGGGCAGGGGAGCTATGGCTACACCTTC
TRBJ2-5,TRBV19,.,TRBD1,CASSSGQARVRETQYF,TGTGCCAGTAGTTCCGGACAGGCGAGGGTTAGGGAGACCCAGTACTTC
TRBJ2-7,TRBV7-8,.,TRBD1,CASSLGTGYYEQYF,TGTGCCAGCAGCTTAGGGACAGGGTACTACGAGCAGTACTTC
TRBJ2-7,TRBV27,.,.,CASSSLGQRSDEQYF,TGTGCCAGCAGTTCTTTAGGACAGAGGTCAGACGAGCAGTACTTC
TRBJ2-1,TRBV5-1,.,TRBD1,CASSNPGTGTYNEQFF,TGCGCCAGCAGCAACCCCGGGACAGGGACCTACAATGAGCAGTTCTTC
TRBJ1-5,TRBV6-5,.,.,CASRRVGGGNQPQHF,TGTGCCAGCAGAAGGGTAGGGGGAGGCAATCAGCCCCAGCATTTT
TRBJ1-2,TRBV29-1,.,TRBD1,CSVTGTGSGYTF,TGCAGCGTTACCGGGACAGGGAGTGGCTACACCTTC
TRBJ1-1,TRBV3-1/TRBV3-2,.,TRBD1,CASSPTPGGTAFF,TGTGCCAGCAGCCCCACTCCAGGGGGCACGGCTTTCTTT
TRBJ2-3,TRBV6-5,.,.,CAGAAGASTDTQYF,TGTGCCGGGGCGGCAGGGGCTAGCACAGATACGCAGTATTTT
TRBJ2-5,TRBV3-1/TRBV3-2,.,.,CASSQRPSEETQYF,TGTGCCAGCAGCCAAAGGCCTAGCGAGGAGACCCAGTACTTC
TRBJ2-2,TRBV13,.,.,CASSLYRTNTGELFF,TGTGCCAGCAGCTTATACAGAACGAACACCGGGGAGCTGTTTTTT
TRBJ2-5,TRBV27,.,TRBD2,CASSLTGGRGAETQYF,TGTGCCAGCAGCCTGACGGGAGGGAGAGGAGCGGAGACCCAGTACTTC
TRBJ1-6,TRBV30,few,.,CAWSVPGITRYSPLHF,TGTGCCTGGAGTGTACCGGGTATAACACGGTATTCACCCCTCCACTTT
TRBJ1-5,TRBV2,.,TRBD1,CASRGGPTGVNQPQHF,TGTGCCAGCAGAGGGGGGCCGACAGGGGTCAATCAGCCCCAGCATTTT
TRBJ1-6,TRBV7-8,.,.,CASSLGRNSPLHF,TGTGCCAGCAGCTTAGGTCGGAATTCACCCCTCCACTTT
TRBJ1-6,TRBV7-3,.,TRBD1,CARYGTDSNSPLHF,TGTGCCAGATACGGGACAGACAGTAATTCACCCCTCCACTTT
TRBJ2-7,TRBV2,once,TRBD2,CASSEDSSGGGEQYF,TGTGCCAGCAGTGAGGATTCTAGCGGGGGAGGAGAGCAGTACTTC
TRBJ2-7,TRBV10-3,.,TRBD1,CAISESGQGVYEQYF,TGTGCCATCAGTGAGTCGGGACAGGGGGTCTACGAGCAGTACTTC
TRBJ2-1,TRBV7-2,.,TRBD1,CASSLEGAVTGHEQFF,TGTGCCAGCAGCTTAGAGGGGGCCGTGACGGGCCATGAGCAGTTCTTC
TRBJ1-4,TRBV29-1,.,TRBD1,CSVGYSGQRNEKLFF,TGCAGCGTCGGCTATTCGGGACAGAGGAATGAAAAACTGTTTTTT
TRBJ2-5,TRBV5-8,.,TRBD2,CASSFGLGGVRSQETQYF,TGTGCCAGCAGCTTTGGCCTGGGGGGGGTGCGGAGCCAAGAGACCCAGTACTTC
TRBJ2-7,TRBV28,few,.,CASREPGVGYEQYF,TGTGCCAGCAGGGAACCAGGGGTGGGATACGAGCAGTACTTC
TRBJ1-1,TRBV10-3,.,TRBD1,CAIRGGKDTEAFF,TGTGCCATTCGAGGGGGCAAGGACACTGAAGCTTTCTTT
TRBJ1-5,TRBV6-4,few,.,CASEGVQPQHF,TGTGCCAGCGAAGGGGTACAGCCCCAGCATTTT
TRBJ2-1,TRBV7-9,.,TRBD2,CASRSSGGNEQFF,TGTGCCAGCAGATCCAGCGGGGGCAATGAGCAGTTCTTC
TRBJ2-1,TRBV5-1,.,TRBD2,CASSLGTSGGDEQFF,TGCGCCAGCAGCCTCGGGACTAGCGGGGGCGATGAGCAGTTCTTC
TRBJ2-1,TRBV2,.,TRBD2,CASGTSGYNEQFF,TGTGCCAGCGGCACTAGCGGATACAATGAGCAGTTCTTC
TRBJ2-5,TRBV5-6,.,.,CASSFFGEETQYF,TGTGCCAGCAGCTTCTTCGGGGAGGAGACCCAGTACTTC
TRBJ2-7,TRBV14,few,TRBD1,CASSLGQGVSEQYF,TGTGCCAGCAGCCTGGGACAGGGGGTAAGCGAGCAGTACTTC
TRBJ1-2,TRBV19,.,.,CASSAQGNYGYTF,TGTGCCAGTAGTGCCCAGGGGAACTATGGCTACACCTTC
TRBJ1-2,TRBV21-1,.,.,CALKGKTFYGYTF,TGTGCGTTGAAGGGGAAAACCTTCTATGGCTACACCTTC
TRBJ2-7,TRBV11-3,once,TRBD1,CASHKWDRGLYEQYF,TGTGCCAGCCATAAGTGGGACAGGGGGCTCTACGAGCAGTACTTC
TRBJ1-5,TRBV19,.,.,CASSVGQAPNQPQHF,TGTGCCAGTAGTGTTGGCCAGGCGCCCAATCAGCCCCAGCATTTT
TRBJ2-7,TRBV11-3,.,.,CASSSNENEQYF,TGTGCCAGCAGCTCTAATGAGAACGAGCAGTACTTC
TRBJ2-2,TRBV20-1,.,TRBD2,CSASSSGAAGELFF,TGCAGTGCTAGTTCCAGCGGGGCAGCCGGGGAGCTGTTTTTT